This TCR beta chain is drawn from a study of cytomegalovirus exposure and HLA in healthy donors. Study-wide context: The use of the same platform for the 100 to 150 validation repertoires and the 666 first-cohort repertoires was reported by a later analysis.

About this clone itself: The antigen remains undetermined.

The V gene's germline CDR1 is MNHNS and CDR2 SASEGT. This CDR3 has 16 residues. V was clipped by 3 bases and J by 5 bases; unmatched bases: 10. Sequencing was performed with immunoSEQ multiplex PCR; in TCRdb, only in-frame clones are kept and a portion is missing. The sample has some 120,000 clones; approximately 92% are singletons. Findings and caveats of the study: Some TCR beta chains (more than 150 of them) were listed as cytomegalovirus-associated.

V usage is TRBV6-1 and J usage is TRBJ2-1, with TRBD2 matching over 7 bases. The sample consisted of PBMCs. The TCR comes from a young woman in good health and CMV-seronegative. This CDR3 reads CASSDGAGAGHNEQFF. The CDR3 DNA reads TGTGCCAGCAGTGATGGGGCGGGAGCAGGTCACAATGAGCAGTTCTTC.